What follows are 22 T cell receptor beta chains derived from one specimen sequenced in a study of cytotoxic CD8 clonotypes in ibrutinib-treated CLL. Profiling relied on immunoSEQ multiplex PCR, and the TCRdb table lists in-frame clones only, not all of them. The repertoire holds 70,000 to 80,000 clones, with around 78% as singletons. The sequenced sample was PBMCs, obtained after 24 months of ibrutinib treatment. Every receptor here comes from a human donor with chronic lymphocytic leukemia.

This chain uses TRBV10-1 with TRBJ2-5; TRBD1 aligns across 7 bases. Trimming at V came to 5 bases and at J to 2 bases, leaving 5 bases not matched to a gene. Germline values: CDR1 WNHNN, CDR2 SYGVQD (reference sequence). The CDR3 loop spans 14 amino acids. The CDR3 loop reads CASSTGDGQETQYF. CDR3 bases: TGCGCCAGCAGTACAGGGGACGGACAAGAGACCCAGTACTTC.

The chain employs TRBV7-2 and TRBJ2-7, with TRBD2 matching over 7 bases. The CDR3 covers 14 residues. V shed 5 bases and J 6 bases; nucleotides not matched to a gene: 10. Germline values: CDR1 SGHTA, CDR2 FQGNSA. CDR3 in amino acids: CASSLTSLRGEQYF. Written as DNA, the CDR3 is TGTGCCAGCAGCCTGACTAGCCTCCGGGGCGAGCAGTACTTC. The full variable domain, in which reference TRBV7-2 and TRBJ2-7 provide the parts outside the CDR3, is GAGVSQSPSNKVTEKGKDVELRCDPISGHTALYWYRQSLGQGLEFLIYFQGNSAPDKSGLPSDRFSAERTGGSVSTLTIQRTQQEDSAVYLCASSLTSLRGEQYFGPGTRLTVT.

The table lists this clone with a few counts. The chain links TRBV29-1 to TRBJ2-7, with 7 bases lining up with TRBD2. Germline V gives CDR1 SQVTM, CDR2 ANQGSEA. The CDR3 totals 12 residues. The ends lost 8 bases at V and 5 bases at J; junction bases unmatched: 9. The CDR3 DNA follows: TGCAGCATCCGCCCCCGGGAGGACGAGCAGTACTTC. It codes for CSIRPREDEQYF.

The chain combines TRBV6-1 with TRBJ2-1; TRBD2 agrees at 8 bases. Trimming cost V 10 bases and J 7 bases; bases outside gene matches: 15. Germline CDR1 reads MNHNS; CDR2 reads SASEGT. The CDR3 has 15 residues. This CDR3 is CATLFPSGSSNEQFF. As DNA, the CDR3 is TGTGCCACACTCTTCCCCAGCGGGAGTTCGAATGAGCAGTTCTTC.

This clone has at least ten counts. This chain uses TRBV4-1 with TRBJ1-2; 10 nucleotides match TRBD1. Germline V CDR1 and CDR2: MGHRA, YSYEKL. The CDR3 has 15 amino acids. After removal of 4 bases from V and 6 bases from J, the junction contained 8 bases not matched to a gene. The CDR3 DNA follows: TGCGCCAGCAGCCTTCGACAGGGGGCGCCGGATGGCTACACCTTC. This codes for CASSLRQGAPDGYTF.

The CDR3 reads CASSPGDGIEKLFF. For the CDR3, the DNA is TGTGCCAGCTCACCTGGGGACGGAATTGAAAAACTGTTTTTT. The chain carries TRBV18 and TRBJ1-4; maybe TRBD1 (5 bases). The V end lost 3 bases, the J end lost 7 bases, and 12 bases lay between the germline ends. This CDR3 is 14 amino acids long. Looked up from germline, CDR1 is KGHSH and CDR2 is LQKENI.

The chain employs TRBV4-1 and TRBJ2-3; no clear D gene. There are 16 residues in the CDR3. In germline, CDR1 is MGHRA, CDR2 YSYEKL. Trimming removed 4 bases at V and 0 bases at J, with 14 bases between. Written as DNA, the CDR3 is TGCGCCAGCAGCCCATCGACTGGCACTAGCACAGATACGCAGTATTTT. Amino acid sequence: CASSPSTGTSTDTQYF.

The chain is built from TRBV28 and TRBJ1-2; 11 bases are shared with TRBD1. The germline gives CDR1 MDHEN, CDR2 SYDVKM. Germline trimming cut 6 bases from V and 6 bases from J; bases unmatched to any gene: 3. This CDR3 is 13 amino acids long. The CDR3 sequence: CASRDRGRNGYTF. The CDR3 bases are TGTGCCAGCAGGGACAGGGGGCGCAATGGCTACACCTTC.

Only one count was recorded for this clone. V is TRBV7-3 and J is TRBJ2-4; D unresolved. V was clipped by 1 base and J by 9 bases, with 10 bases between them. Germline CDR1 SGHTA, CDR2 FQGTGA. The CDR3 covers 13 residues. CDR3: CASSLNQDGIQYF. CDR3 in DNA: TGTGCCAGCAGCTTAAATCAGGATGGCATTCAGTACTTC.

The chain links TRBV6-5 to TRBJ1-1; 9 bases map to TRBD1. Germline values: CDR1 MNHEY, CDR2 SVGAGI. This CDR3 is 16 amino acids long. V gave up 2 bases and J gave up 4 bases; unmatched junction bases: 8. CDR3 coding DNA: TGTGCCAGCAGTTACACCGGGACAGGGATGGGCACTGAAGCTTTCTTT. This encodes CASSYTGTGMGTEAFF.

The CDR3 coding sequence is TGTGCCAGCAGCGTAGCAGCGGAGGATGAGCAGTTCTTC. The encoded protein is CASSVAAEDEQFF. This sequence joins TRBV9 and TRBJ2-1, with TRBD2 as a possible D gene (5 bases). This CDR3 is 13 amino acids long. Trimming removed 0 bases at V and 8 bases at J, with 9 bases between. CDR1 SGDLS and CDR2 YYNGEE come from the germline V gene.

By its share, this clone is medium-sized. The V gene is TRBV7-8, the J gene TRBJ2-7; D remains ambiguous. The germline V gene has CDR1 SGHVS and CDR2 FQNEAQ. The CDR3 has 15 residues. V was pared by 3 bases and J by 0 bases, with 12 bases between. The CDR3 reads CASSFLTRYSYEQYF. CDR3 DNA: TGTGCCAGCAGCTTCCTTACTCGTTACTCCTACGAGCAGTACTTC.

The chain employs TRBV13 and TRBJ2-3; 7 bases align to TRBD1. Germline values: CDR1 PRHDT, CDR2 FYEKMQ (reference sequence). The CDR3 totals 16 residues. After removal of 0 bases from V and 0 bases from J, the junction contained 3 bases not matched to a gene. CDR3 sequence (DNA): TGTGCCAGCAGCTTAGGCCGGACAGGAAGCACAGATACGCAGTATTTT. Its translation: CASSLGRTGSTDTQYF.

The chain has TRBV6-5 and TRBJ2-5; TRBD1 matches at 9 bases. The trim removed 6 bases at V and 3 bases at J, leaving 5 bases unmatched. This CDR3 contains 14 residues. Germline CDR1 is MNHEY and CDR2 is SVGAGI. For the CDR3, the DNA is TGTGCCAGCAGCACGGACAGGGGAAAAGAGACCCAGTACTTC. Translating it yields CASSTDRGKETQYF.

The chain uses TRBV19 and TRBJ1-4; a possible D gene is TRBD1 (5 bases). This CDR3 contains 14 residues. Trimming shortened V by 3 bases and J by 10 bases, and 15 bases separated the two germline ends. Germline V gives CDR1 LNHDA, CDR2 SQIVND (reference sequence). The CDR3 coding sequence is TGTGCCAGTAGTATCGACGGGATCGGGGGAAAACTGTTTTTT. Translating it yields CASSIDGIGGKLFF.

This clone appeared a few times. This chain joins TRBV5-1 and TRBJ2-2, with 7 bases identical to TRBD1. This CDR3 has 14 amino acids. CDR1 is SGHRS and CDR2 is YFSETQ in the germline V gene. J was trimmed by 1 base and V by 3 bases; bases with no gene match: 0. DNA of the CDR3: TGCGCCAGCAGCTGGACAGGGAACACCGGGGAGCTGTTTTTT. Protein: CASSWTGNTGELFF.

This rearrangement joins TRBV7-6 to TRBJ2-1; possibly TRBD1 for D (6 bases). The CDR3 length is 16 residues. Germline values: CDR1 SGHVS, CDR2 FNYEAQ. V was shortened by 1 base and J by 4 bases, with 14 bases between the two germline ends. CDR3 in DNA: TGTGCCAGCAGCTTAGGCACGTGGCAGGGGTACAATGAGCAGTTCTTC. This translates into CASSLGTWQGYNEQFF.

As DNA, the CDR3 is TGTGCCAGCAGCTTGGAGGGAGGTCGGGAGACCCAGTACTTC. Translation gives CASSLEGGRETQYF. The V call is TRBV5-5, the J call TRBJ2-5; a possible D gene is TRBD2 (6 bases). Trimming left V 0 bases short and J 5 bases short, with 11 bases between. Germline values: CDR1 SGHKS, CDR2 YYEKEE (reference sequence). The CDR3 loop spans 14 amino acids. The full variable domain, its missing parts supplied by reference TRBV5-5 and TRBJ2-5, is DAGVTQSPTHLIKTRGQQVTLRCSPISGHKSVSWYQQVLGQGPQFIFQYYEKEERGRGNFPDRFSARQFPNYSSELNVNALLLGDSALYLCASSLEGGRETQYFGPGTRLLVL.

The chain couples TRBV30 to TRBJ1-2, with D unresolved. Germline loops: CDR1 GTSNPN, CDR2 SVGIG (reference sequence). Trimming removed 2 bases from V and 7 bases from J, with 8 bases in between. The CDR3 contains 11 residues. The CDR3 spells CAWSSSSGYTF. The DNA of the CDR3 is TGTGCCTGGAGTTCCTCTAGTGGCTACACCTTC. The entire variable domain, with the rest obtained from reference TRBV30 and TRBJ1-2, is as follows: SQTIHQWPATLVQPVGSPLSLECTVEGTSNPNLYWYRQAAGRGLQLLFYSVGIGQISSEVPQNLSASRPQDRQFILSSKKLLLSDSGFYLCAWSSSSGYTFGSGTRLTVV.

The rearrangement joins TRBV7-2 to TRBJ2-1; D unclear. Germline V gene sequence: CDR1 SGHTA, CDR2 FQGNSA. The CDR3 covers 14 residues. The V end was cut by 2 bases, the J end by 7 bases, with 12 bases between. The CDR3 loop reads CASSLSRFKNEQFF. Here the CDR3 DNA reads TGTGCCAGCAGCTTAAGTCGGTTCAAAAATGAGCAGTTCTTC.

The chain has TRBV10-3 and TRBJ2-3; the match to TRBD2 covers 11 bases. The trim removed 5 bases at V and 2 bases at J, leaving 9 bases unmatched. This CDR3 contains 17 residues. Germline CDR1 and CDR2: ENHRY and SYGVKD. The DNA of the CDR3 is TGTGCCATCAGTCACGCGACTAGCGGGATTTTCACAGATACGCAGTATTTT. This translates into CAISHATSGIFTDTQYF.

This rearrangement joins TRBV28 to TRBJ2-7, with D perhaps assigned TRBD1 or TRBD2 (5 bases each). The CDR3 is 14 residues long. V lost 5 bases, J lost 7 bases, and 18 bases lay in between. Per germline, CDR1 MDHEN and CDR2 SYDVKM. The CDR3 spells CASSRGRAPVEQYF. In DNA form, the CDR3 reads TGTGCCAGCAGTCGGGGCAGGGCTCCTGTGGAGCAGTACTTC.